The 30 T cell receptor beta chains listed next were all sequenced from one sample in a study of T cells expressing NK-cell markers. TCRdb re-analyzed the 5' RACE reads; it lists each CDR3 protein once, without DNA. This listing includes about 430,000 distinct CDR3 sequences. The sample was blood T cells: a sorted CD56 or NKG2C T cell subset, CD4+ or CD8+ T cells, or bulk PBMC T cells (not recorded which). The receptor source for this set is a woman aged 45 to 65 in good health.

J is TRBJ2-2 and V is TRBV15; as DNA is missing, the TRBD1 call by TCRdb cannot be tested. Looked up from germline, CDR1 is LNHNV and CDR2 is YYDKDF (reference sequence). CDR3 size: 15 residues. The CDR3 sequence: CATSRGPGDTGELFF.

V is TRBV24-1 and J is TRBJ2-2; as DNA is missing, the TRBD2 call by TCRdb cannot be tested. Germline CDR1 and CDR2: KGHDR and SFDVKD. The CDR3 is 18 residues long. CDR3 residues: CATSDPTSGRASTGELFF.

This chain uses TRBV12-3 or TRBV12-4 with TRBJ2-5; TCRdb's D call of TRBD2 is untestable without DNA. The CDR3 has 12 amino acids. Here the CDR3 reads CASTQPPETQYF.

The chain employs TRBV20-1 and TRBJ1-1; the TRBD1 assignment by TCRdb is unverifiable without DNA. The germline V gene encodes CDR1 DFQATT and CDR2 SNEGSKA (reference sequence). The CDR3 runs to 14 residues. This CDR3 is CSAKWPGMNTEAFF.

The chain combines TRBV10-3 with TRBJ1-3; TCRdb's assignment of TRBD1 cannot be checked, as there is no DNA. The CDR3 is made up of 14 amino acids. The V gene's germline CDR1 is ENHRY and CDR2 SYGVKD. The CDR3 is CATLGVLSGNTIYF.

This chain uses TRBV20-1 with TRBJ2-5. Germline V gene lookup returns CDR1 DFQATT and CDR2 SNEGSKA (reference sequence). This CDR3 is 13 amino acids long. This chain's CDR3 is CSASLGSVVTQYF.

V gene TRBV6-5 combines with J gene TRBJ1-2; no DNA is available, so the TRBD1 call from TCRdb remains unchecked. This CDR3 is built from 12 residues. The germline V gene has CDR1 MNHEY and CDR2 SVGAGI. The CDR3 is CASSYLGVGYTF.

This rearrangement joins TRBV20-1 to TRBJ1-6; TCRdb indicates TRBD1, and absent DNA this call remains unverified. The CDR3 is 14 amino acids. Germline CDR1 and CDR2: DFQATT and SNEGSKA (reference sequence). CDR3 sequence: CSARPDGVGSPLHF.

J is TRBJ1-4 and V is TRBV14; TCRdb reports TRBD1, a call that lacks DNA to check it against. Germline V lookup: CDR1 SGHDN, CDR2 FVKESK. The CDR3 consists of 15 residues. The CDR3 is CASSQLTGFNEKLFF.

The chain has TRBV29-1 and TRBJ2-1. Per the germline V gene, CDR1 is SQVTM and CDR2 is ANQGSEA. The CDR3 sequence is 12 residues long. The CDR3 here is CSVDQVGYEQFF.

The rearrangement links TRBV9 to TRBJ2-7; the TCRdb call, TRBD2, lacks DNA for checking. CDR3 length: 15 amino acids. Germline CDR1 is SGDLS and CDR2 is YYNGEE. CDR3 sequence reads: CASSVGGRASYEQYF.

This chain connects TRBV5-1 to TRBJ2-1; TCRdb's D call of TRBD2 is untestable without DNA. CDR3 length equals 15 residues. CDR1 SGHRS and CDR2 YFSETQ come from the germline V gene. CDR3 protein: CASISTGGPHNEQFF.

The chain employs TRBV4-1 and TRBJ2-1; TCRdb's D gene call, TRBD1, goes unchecked for lack of DNA. Germline V gene lookup returns CDR1 MGHRA and CDR2 YSYEKL. The CDR3 totals 16 residues. The CDR3 loop is CASRAPGTGAYNEQFF.

The V gene is TRBV7-7, the J gene TRBJ1-5; there is no DNA to check the TCRdb D call of TRBD1. CDR1 and CDR2 (germline): SSHAT, FNYEAQ (reference sequence). The CDR3 spans 16 residues. This chain's CDR3 is CASSTRTARNNQPQHF.

The V and J genes are TRBV20-1 and TRBJ1-2; TCRdb proposes TRBD1, but this gene call is untestable without DNA. The CDR3 totals 16 residues. Germline V CDR1 and CDR2: DFQATT, SNEGSKA (reference sequence). The CDR3 loop is CSARDLDSRFNYGYTF.

J is TRBJ1-2 and V is TRBV12-3 or TRBV12-4; TCRdb names TRBD1, which stays unverified in the absence of DNA. The CDR3 sequence is 15 residues long. The CDR3: CASKSQGAPNYGYTF.

This chain uses TRBV14 with TRBJ2-7; TCRdb outputs TRBD1, but without DNA this stays unchecked. The CDR3 length is 15 residues. Germline CDR1 is SGHDN and CDR2 is FVKESK. The CDR3 loop reads CASSPWTGGDYEQYF.

This rearrangement joins TRBV28 to TRBJ2-1; absent DNA, TCRdb's TRBD2 call cannot be checked. Per germline, CDR1 MDHEN and CDR2 SYDVKM. The CDR3 runs 12 residues. The CDR3 protein is CASSLKGLQQFF.

Here the CDR3 reads CASSQDRTSGSYTGELFF. V and J are TRBV4-1 and TRBJ2-2; TCRdb returns TRBD2, unconfirmable since there is no DNA. CDR3 length: 18 amino acids. The germline V gene has CDR1 MGHRA and CDR2 YSYEKL.

The chain employs TRBV3-1 and TRBJ2-3; the D gene TCRdb calls, TRBD1, cannot be checked with no DNA. Germline-derived CDR1 and CDR2 are LGHDT and YNNKEL (reference sequence). There are 15 residues in the CDR3. The CDR3 sequence is CASSQDRGTTDTQYF.

The chain employs TRBV12-3 or TRBV12-4 and TRBJ2-7; TCRdb names TRBD2, which stays unverified in the absence of DNA. This CDR3 is 15 amino acids long. The CDR3 loop is CASSLFLGSLYEQYF.

The rearrangement joins TRBV11-3 to TRBJ2-5. The CDR3 extends over 15 amino acids. The germline V gene has CDR1 SGHNT and CDR2 YENEEA. CDR3 in amino acids: CASSLAFGQQETQYF.

The chain joins TRBV5-5 to TRBJ2-1. Germline V gene sequence: CDR1 SGHKS, CDR2 YYEKEE (reference sequence). The CDR3 has 11 amino acids. CDR3 amino acids: CASTWTTEQFF.

The genes are TRBV5-1 and TRBJ2-5. The CDR3 totals 14 residues. Germline-derived CDR1 and CDR2 are SGHRS and YFSETQ. The CDR3 loop is CASSLVRPPETQYF.

The chain combines TRBV5-1 with TRBJ2-1. The length of the CDR3 is 13 residues. Germline-derived CDR1 and CDR2 are SGHRS and YFSETQ. The CDR3: CASSLRWGNEQFF.

The chain couples TRBV6-1 to TRBJ1-2. CDR1 is MNHNS, CDR2 SASEGT, per germline. The CDR3 spans 14 residues. The CDR3 is CASSEGRTDYGYTF.

The chain carries TRBV12-3 or TRBV12-4 and TRBJ2-6; the TCRdb D gene call, TRBD1, has no DNA to confirm it. The CDR3 is made up of 18 amino acids. The CDR3 loop is CASSLDRTTISGANVLTF.

The chain is built from TRBV28 and TRBJ2-1; TCRdb designates TRBD2, a call that cannot be tested without DNA. Per the germline V gene, CDR1 is MDHEN and CDR2 is SYDVKM. The CDR3 length is 16 residues. The CDR3 loop reads CASSFTGLAGGLGQFF.

The genes are TRBV12-3 or TRBV12-4 and TRBJ1-3; TCRdb lists TRBD1, though no DNA is available to test this call. The CDR3 extends over 14 amino acids. The CDR3 protein is CASRETGGGNTIYF.

The V and J genes are TRBV12-3 or TRBV12-4 and TRBJ1-4; TCRdb names TRBD1, which stays unverified in the absence of DNA. This CDR3 contains 16 residues. The CDR3 sequence: CASSFAVGGDYEKLFF.